This T cell receptor (beta chain) originates from a study of blood T cell repertoires in COVID-19. The protocol was immunoSEQ multiplex PCR, while the TCRdb copy is restricted to in-frame clones and leaves out a portion. The repertoire holds about 360,000 clones, with over 75% as singletons. Trimming removed 4 bases from V and 9 bases from J, with 17 bases in between. In germline, CDR1 is SGHNT, CDR2 YYREEE (reference sequence). This CDR3 spans 14 amino acids. This clone was seen just once. Researchers sorted participants into cohorts using their self-reported clinical history. The sample comprised PBMCs or T cells enriched from blood (not recorded which). The J gene is TRBJ2-1, the V gene TRBV5-4, with a possible D match to TRBD2 (5 bases). This receptor was obtained from a woman aged 40 to 50 with acute COVID-19. CDR3 nucleotide sequence: TGTGCCAGCAGCCCCCTCGGACTCACGGGTGAGCAGTTCTTC. Translated: CASSPLGLTGEQFF.